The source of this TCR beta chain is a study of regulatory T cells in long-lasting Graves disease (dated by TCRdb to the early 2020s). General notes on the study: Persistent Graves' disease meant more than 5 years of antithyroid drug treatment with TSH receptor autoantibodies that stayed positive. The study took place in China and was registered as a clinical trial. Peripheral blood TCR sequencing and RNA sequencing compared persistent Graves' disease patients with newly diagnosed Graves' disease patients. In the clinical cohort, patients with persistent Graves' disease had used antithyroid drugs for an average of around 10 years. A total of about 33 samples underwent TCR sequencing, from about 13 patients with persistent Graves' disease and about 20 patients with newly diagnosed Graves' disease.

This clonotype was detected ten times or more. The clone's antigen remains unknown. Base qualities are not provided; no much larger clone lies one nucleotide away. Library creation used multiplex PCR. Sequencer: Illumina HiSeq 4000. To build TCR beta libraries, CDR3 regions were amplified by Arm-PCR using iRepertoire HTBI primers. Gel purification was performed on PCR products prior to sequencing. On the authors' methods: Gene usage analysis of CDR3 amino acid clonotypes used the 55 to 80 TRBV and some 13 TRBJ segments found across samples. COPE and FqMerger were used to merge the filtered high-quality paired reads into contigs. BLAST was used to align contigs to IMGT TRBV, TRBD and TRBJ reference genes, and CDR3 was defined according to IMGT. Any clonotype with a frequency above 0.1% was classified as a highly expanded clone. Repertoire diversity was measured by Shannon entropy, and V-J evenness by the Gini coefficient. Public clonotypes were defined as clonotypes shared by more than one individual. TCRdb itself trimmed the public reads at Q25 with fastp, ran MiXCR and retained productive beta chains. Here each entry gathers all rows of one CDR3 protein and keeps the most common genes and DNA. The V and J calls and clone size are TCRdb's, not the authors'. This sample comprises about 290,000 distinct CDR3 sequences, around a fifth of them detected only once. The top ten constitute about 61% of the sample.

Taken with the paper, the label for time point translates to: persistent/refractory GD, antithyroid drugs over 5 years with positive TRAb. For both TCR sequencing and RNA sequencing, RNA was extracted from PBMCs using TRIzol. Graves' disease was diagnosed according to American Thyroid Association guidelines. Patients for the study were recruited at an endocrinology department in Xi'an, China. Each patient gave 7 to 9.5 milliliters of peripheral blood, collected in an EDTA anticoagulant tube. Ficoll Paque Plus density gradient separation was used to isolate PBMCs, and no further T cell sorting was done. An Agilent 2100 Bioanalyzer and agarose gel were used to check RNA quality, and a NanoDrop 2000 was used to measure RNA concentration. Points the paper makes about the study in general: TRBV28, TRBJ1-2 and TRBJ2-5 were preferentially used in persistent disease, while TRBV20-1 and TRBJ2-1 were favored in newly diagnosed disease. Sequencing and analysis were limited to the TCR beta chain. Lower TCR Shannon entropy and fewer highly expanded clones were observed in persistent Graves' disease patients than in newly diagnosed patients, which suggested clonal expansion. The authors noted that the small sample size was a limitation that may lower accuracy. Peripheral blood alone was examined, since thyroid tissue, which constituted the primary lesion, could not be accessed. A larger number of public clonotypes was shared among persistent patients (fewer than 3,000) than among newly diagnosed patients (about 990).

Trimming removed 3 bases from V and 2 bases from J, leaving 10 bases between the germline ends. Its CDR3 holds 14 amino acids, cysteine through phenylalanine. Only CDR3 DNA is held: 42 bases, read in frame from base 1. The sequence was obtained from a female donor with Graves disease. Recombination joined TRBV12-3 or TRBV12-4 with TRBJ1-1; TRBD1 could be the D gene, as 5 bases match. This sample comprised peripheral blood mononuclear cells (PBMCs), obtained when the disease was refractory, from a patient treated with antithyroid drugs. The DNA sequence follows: TGTGCCAGCAGTTTCTCCAGGGTTAACACTGAAGCTTTCTTT. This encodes CASSFSRVNTEAFF.